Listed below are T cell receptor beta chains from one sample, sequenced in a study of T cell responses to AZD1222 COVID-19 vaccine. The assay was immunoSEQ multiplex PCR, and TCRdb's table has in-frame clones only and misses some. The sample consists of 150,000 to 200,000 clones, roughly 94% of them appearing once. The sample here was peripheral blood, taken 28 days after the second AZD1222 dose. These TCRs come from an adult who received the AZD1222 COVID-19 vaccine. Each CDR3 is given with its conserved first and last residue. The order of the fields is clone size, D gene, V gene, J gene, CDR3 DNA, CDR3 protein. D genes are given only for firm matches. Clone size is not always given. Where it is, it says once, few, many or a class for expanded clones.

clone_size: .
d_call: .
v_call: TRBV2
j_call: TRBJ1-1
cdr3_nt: TGTGCCAGCAGTCACCGGACGGGTTCTAGGAACACTGAAGCTTTCTTT
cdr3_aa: CASSHRTGSRNTEAFF

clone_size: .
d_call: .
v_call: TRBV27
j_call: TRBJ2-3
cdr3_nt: TGTGCCAGCAGTTTATCGCGGTCGGACACAGATACGCAGTATTTT
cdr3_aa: CASSLSRSDTDTQYF

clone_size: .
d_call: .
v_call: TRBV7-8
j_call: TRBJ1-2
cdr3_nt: TGTGCCAGCAGCTTAGCTCAGGTCGCCCTCTCTGACTATGGCTACACCTTC
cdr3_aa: CASSLAQVALSDYGYTF

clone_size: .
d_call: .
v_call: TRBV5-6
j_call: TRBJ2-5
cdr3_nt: TGTGCCAGCAGTTCCACGGGTCTTCTAGAGACCCAGTACTTC
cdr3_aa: CASSSTGLLETQYF

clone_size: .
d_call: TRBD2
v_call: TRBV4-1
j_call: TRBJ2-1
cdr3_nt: TGCGCCAGCAGCCGGTTAGCGGGAACCTACAATGAGCAGTTCTTC
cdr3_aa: CASSRLAGTYNEQFF

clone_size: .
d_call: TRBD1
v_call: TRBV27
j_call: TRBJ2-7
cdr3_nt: TGTGCCAGCAGTTTACGGGGACAGGGTTACGAGCAGTACTTC
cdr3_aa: CASSLRGQGYEQYF

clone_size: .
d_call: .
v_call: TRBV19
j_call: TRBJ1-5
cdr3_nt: TGTGCCAGTAGTATTGTGGCCGAAGATCAGCCCCAGCATTTT
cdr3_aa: CASSIVAEDQPQHF

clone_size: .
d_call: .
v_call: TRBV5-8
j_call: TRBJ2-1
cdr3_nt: TGTGCCAGCAGCTTGGGCAGGGCGACCTACAATGAGCAGTTCTTC
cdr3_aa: CASSLGRATYNEQFF

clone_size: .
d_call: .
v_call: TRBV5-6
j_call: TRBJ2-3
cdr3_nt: TGTGCCAGCAGCCGCTTGGGCACAGATACGCAGTATTTT
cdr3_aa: CASSRLGTDTQYF

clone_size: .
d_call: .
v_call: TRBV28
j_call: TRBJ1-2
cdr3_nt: TGTGCCAGCAGTCCTTTTAGGACTACCCAGAGGTACACCTTC
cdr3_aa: CASSPFRTTQRYTF

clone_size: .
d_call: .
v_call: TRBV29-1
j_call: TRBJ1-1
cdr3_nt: TGCAGCGCCGAGGGGGATCGACCTGAAGCTTTCTTT
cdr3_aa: CSAEGDRPEAFF

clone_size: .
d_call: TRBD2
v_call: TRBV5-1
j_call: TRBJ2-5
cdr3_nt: TGCGCCAGCAGCGACCTAGGTGCGGGGGGGCTCTATGAGACCCAGTACTTC
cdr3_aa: CASSDLGAGGLYETQYF

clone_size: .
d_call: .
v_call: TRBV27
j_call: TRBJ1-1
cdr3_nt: TGTGCCAGCAGCTCCAATCGGGGGAACACTGAAGCTTTCTTT
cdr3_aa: CASSSNRGNTEAFF

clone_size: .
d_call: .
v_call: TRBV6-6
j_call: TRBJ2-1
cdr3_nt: TGTGCCAGCAGTTACTCGGCCTGGAAGAATGAGCAGTTCTTC
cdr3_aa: CASSYSAWKNEQFF

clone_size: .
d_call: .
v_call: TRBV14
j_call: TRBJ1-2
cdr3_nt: TGTGCCAGCAGCCAACAGGCAGGGACTAACTATGGCTACACCTTC
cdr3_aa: CASSQQAGTNYGYTF

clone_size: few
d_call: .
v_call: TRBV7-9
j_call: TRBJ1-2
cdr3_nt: TGTGCCAGCAGCTTAGCACCCTACACCTTC
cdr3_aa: CASSLAPYTF